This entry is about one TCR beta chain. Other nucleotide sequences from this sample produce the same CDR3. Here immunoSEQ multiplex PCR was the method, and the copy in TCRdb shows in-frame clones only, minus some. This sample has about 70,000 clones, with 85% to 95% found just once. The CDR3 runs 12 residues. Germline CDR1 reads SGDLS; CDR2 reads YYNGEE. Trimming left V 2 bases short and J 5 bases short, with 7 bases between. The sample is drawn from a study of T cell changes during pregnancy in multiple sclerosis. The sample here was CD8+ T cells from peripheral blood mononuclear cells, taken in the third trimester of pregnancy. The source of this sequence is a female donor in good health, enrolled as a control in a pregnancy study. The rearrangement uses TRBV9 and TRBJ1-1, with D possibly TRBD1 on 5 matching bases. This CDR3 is CASSVGGTEAFF. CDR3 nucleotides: TGTGCCAGCAGCGTGGGGGGAACTGAAGCTTTCTTT.